This TCR beta chain was obtained from a study of T cells after posttransplantation cyclophosphamide (dated by TCRdb to about 2016). The study in broad terms: The study tracked T cell repertoire reconstitution by TRB sequencing after myeloablative bone marrow transplantation using posttransplantation cyclophosphamide as GVHD prophylaxis. Samples from about 32 PTCy-treated patients and approximately 16 related bone marrow donors of those patients were subjected to antigen receptor sequencing. Blood from all 35 or so PTCy patients who had 1-year posttransplant specimens underwent TRB sequencing. Public TRB sequences were compared against a database of over 3,600 sequences linked to responses to pathogens, tumor antigens, self-antigens and alloantigens. In 3 patients, up to about 3 additional blood samples taken between 2 and 5.2 years after transplant also underwent TRB sequencing, as did pretransplant blood from a handful of patients. Because TRA and TRB clonality correlated tightly in roughly nine samples, later TCR analyses were limited to TRB. General findings and caveats noted by the study authors: The TRB repertoires of T cells infiltrating skin or GI tract showed only limited overlap with the TRB repertoires of T cells in blood. At 1-2 months, donor-recipient similarity was low but rose over the first year, and the later blood repertoires were often dominated by donor CD8+ memory clones. Across the roughly 48 patients, TRB clonality was highly associated with recipient CMV seropositivity and CMV reactivation, and diversity with PTCy was similar to that in the CNI/methotrexate controls.

In regard to this clone: Its binding antigen is unknown. Within one base of it there is no much larger clone, and no base qualities were kept.

Genomic DNA was used for TRB sequencing, which was performed with the immunoSEQ assay at survey resolution or with the hsTCRB kit. As for how the authors treated the data: The immunoSEQ software was used for initial read processing, and the LymphoSeq R package was used for repertoire analyses. Clonality was calculated as 1 minus normalized Shannon entropy, and the Gini coefficient was also calculated for each TRB dataset. Phenotypes of unsorted samples were inferred by mapping TRB sequences from sorted subsets of the recipient or donor onto the same recipient's unsorted samples. TCRdb took over this immuneACCESS table, retaining in-frame rearrangements with V and J assigned. Such tables are incomplete; in checked studies, under half of the missing clones stem from an unresolved V gene, and the remainder is unexplained. V and J calls and clone size follow that table, whereas D and trimming were derived from the DNA. The sample yields approximately 11,000 clones; about 89% were counted once. Clones ranked in the top ten supply 25% to 35% of the sample.

The sample's treatment or condition label, decoded: high-dose cyclophosphamide on days +3 and +4 as single-agent GVHD prophylaxis. PTCy patients received busulfan and fludarabine conditioning, a related or unrelated marrow graft, and cyclophosphamide on days +3 and +4. The PTCy-treated patients were enrolled in a prospective multi-institutional clinical trial. Mononuclear cells from peripheral blood and bone marrow were separated by Ficoll-Hypaque density centrifugation and then cryopreserved. FACS on a FACSAria II was used to sort CD4+ and CD8+ T cells, including the naive and memory subsets. The germline V gene yields SGHRS for CDR1 and YFSETQ for CDR2. V lost 0 bases and J lost 4 bases; the stretch between them is 10 bases long. The CDR3 starts with the cysteine, ends with the phenylalanine, and has 14 residues. The read is trimmed to its CDR3 DNA, 42 bases read in frame from base 1.

Sequencing was performed on CD4+ T cells sorted from PBMCs, taken after allogeneic stem cell transplant with posttransplant cyclophosphamide. The sequence is built from TRBV5-1 and TRBJ1-1; a tentative D call is TRBD1 (5 bases match). This sequence was found in a male patient aged 30 to 40 who received an allogeneic stem cell transplant from a related donor, was CMV-positive, and had acute GVHD only. A transplant means some T cells may be of graft donor rather than patient origin. In nucleotides, the sequence is TGCGCCAGCAGCTTGGGCCAGGGCAGCACTGAAGCTTTCTTT. Its amino acids are CASSLGQGSTEAFF.